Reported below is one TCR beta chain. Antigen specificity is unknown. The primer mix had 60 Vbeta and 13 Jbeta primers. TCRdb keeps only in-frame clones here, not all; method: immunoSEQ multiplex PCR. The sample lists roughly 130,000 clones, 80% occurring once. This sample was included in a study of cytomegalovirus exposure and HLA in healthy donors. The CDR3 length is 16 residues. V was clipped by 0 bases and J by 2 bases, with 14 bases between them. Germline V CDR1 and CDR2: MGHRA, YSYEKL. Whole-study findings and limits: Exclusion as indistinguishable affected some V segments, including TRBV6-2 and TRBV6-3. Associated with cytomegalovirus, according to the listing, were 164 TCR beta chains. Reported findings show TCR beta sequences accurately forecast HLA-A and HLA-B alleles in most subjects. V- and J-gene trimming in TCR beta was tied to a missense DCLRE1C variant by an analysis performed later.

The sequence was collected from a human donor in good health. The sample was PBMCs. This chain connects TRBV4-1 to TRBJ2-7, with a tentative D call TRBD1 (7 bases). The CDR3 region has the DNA TGCGCCAGCAGCCAAGACTACGGCGGGACAGCCTACGAGCAGTACTTC. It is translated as CASSQDYGGTAYEQYF.